Below, 14 T cell receptor beta chains from the same sample are listed, as sequenced in a study of beta chain features in type 1 diabetes. These TCRs are of unknown antigen specificity. Study findings and constraints: Type 1 diabetes patients had TCRB CDR3s that were shorter (moderately but significantly so) in all four CD4+ subsets.

As every portion of the isolated RNA was reverse transcribed, the sequencing read expressed TCRB transcripts. Profiled with immunoSEQ multiplex PCR; TCRdb holds only in-frame clones, not every one. Found here are 130,000 to 150,000 clones, 10% to 15% of them singletons; the top ten hold roughly 1.4%. What was sequenced was central memory CD4+ T cells from blood. These receptors were taken from a man aged 18-30 years with type 1 diabetes.

This clone has more than one count but fewer than ten. For the CDR3, the DNA is TGTGCCTGGAGTTACATGGGCTACGAGCAGTACTTC. Translation gives CAWSYMGYEQYF. This chain uses TRBV30 with TRBJ2-7; D not resolved. Trimming shortened V by 2 bases and J by 3 bases, and 8 bases separated the two germline ends. CDR1 GTSNPN and CDR2 SVGIG come from the germline V gene (reference sequence). The CDR3 runs to 12 residues.

V gene TRBV27 combines with J gene TRBJ1-2; 8 bases are shared with TRBD1. Per the germline V gene, CDR1 is MNHEY and CDR2 is SMNVEV (reference sequence). Trimming removed 1 base from V and 6 bases from J; junction bases left unmatched: 13. The CDR3 runs 17 residues. As DNA, the CDR3 is TGTGCCAGCAGTTTATATCTCCTCGGACAGGGAAAGGATGGCTACACCTTC. Translated: CASSLYLLGQGKDGYTF.

The J gene is TRBJ1-1, the V gene TRBV18; weak D call: TRBD1 (6 bases). The CDR3 totals 15 residues. Germline loops: CDR1 KGHSH, CDR2 LQKENI. Trimming took off 1 base at V and 1 base at J, with 10 bases between the two ends. Here the CDR3 reads CASSPQKGENTEAFF. In nucleotides, the CDR3 is TGTGCCAGCTCACCACAGAAGGGGGAGAACACTGAAGCTTTCTTT.

Only a few counts were recorded for this clone. DNA of the CDR3: TGTGCCAGCAGTGAAGGGGGAGGGGGCGCCTATGGCTACACCTTC. Protein sequence: CASSEGGGGAYGYTF. The J gene is TRBJ1-2, the V gene TRBV25-1; 7 nucleotides match TRBD1. V was clipped by 2 bases and J by 4 bases; unmatched bases: 7. CDR1 is MGHDK and CDR2 is SYGVNS in the germline V gene. The CDR3 consists of 15 residues.

This clone was seen more than once but under ten times. CDR3 sequence reads: CASSRSLSGGARNEQFF. In nucleotides, the CDR3 is TGTGCCAGCAGCAGATCCCTTAGCGGGGGGGCCAGGAATGAGCAGTTCTTC. The chain recombines TRBV9 with TRBJ2-1, with 11 bases that match TRBD2. The trim removed 4 bases at V and 7 bases at J, leaving 13 bases unmatched. CDR1 and CDR2 (germline): SGDLS, YYNGEE. There are 17 residues in the CDR3.

This clone was seen many times. The V call is TRBV4-2, the J call TRBJ2-4; D is uncertain. Germline V lookup: CDR1 LGHNA, CDR2 YNFKEQ. The CDR3 has 17 amino acids. V lost 0 bases and J lost 0, with 12 bases in between. The CDR3 loop is CASSQDQSSLAKNIQYF. The CDR3 DNA is TGTGCCAGCAGCCAAGATCAGAGTTCACTAGCCAAAAACATTCAGTACTTC.

V and J are TRBV28 and TRBJ2-7, with no clear D. Germline loops: CDR1 MDHEN, CDR2 SYDVKM. The CDR3 consists of 12 residues. Trimming cost V 7 bases and J 3 bases, with 10 bases left between them. CDR3 nucleotides: TGTGCCAGCACTGCTTCGAGCTACGAGCAGTACTTC. This encodes CASTASSYEQYF.

V is TRBV5-1 and J is TRBJ2-2; 7 positions agree with TRBD1. J was trimmed by 6 bases and V by 0 bases; bases with no gene match: 8. Germline V gene sequence: CDR1 SGHRS, CDR2 YFSETQ. The CDR3 runs to 16 residues. The DNA of the CDR3 is TGCGCCAGCAGCTTGGATCTGACAGGGAAGGCCGGGGAGCTGTTTTTT. It codes for CASSLDLTGKAGELFF.

The table lists this clone with a few counts. This chain joins TRBV19 and TRBJ1-5, with no clear D. Germline lookup yields CDR1 LNHDA and CDR2 SQIVND (reference sequence). Trimming took 5 bases from V and 2 from J, leaving 13 bases between them. This CDR3 has 15 residues. DNA of the CDR3: TGTGCCAGTAGTTGGAGCACTCAGGGCAATCAGCCCCAGCATTTT. This translates into CASSWSTQGNQPQHF.

This clone was detected only a few times. V usage is TRBV5-1 and J usage is TRBJ2-3; 8 bases are shared with TRBD1. Germline values: CDR1 SGHRS, CDR2 YFSETQ. The V segment lost 2 bases and the J segment 4 bases; nucleotides outside the gene matches: 6. The CDR3 totals 15 residues. This CDR3 reads CASSFTGGSADTQYF. The CDR3 coding sequence is TGCGCCAGCAGCTTCACAGGGGGTAGCGCAGATACGCAGTATTTT.

The DNA for the CDR3 is TGTGCCTGGAGTAACAGGGCTGGGGAAAAACTGTTTTTT. Protein product: CAWSNRAGEKLFF. This rearrangement joins TRBV30 to TRBJ1-4; perhaps TRBD1 as D (6 bases). Trimming took off 2 bases at V and 8 bases at J, with 12 bases between the two ends. Per germline, CDR1 GTSNPN and CDR2 SVGIG (reference sequence). CDR3 length: 13 amino acids.

This chain links TRBV29-1 with TRBJ1-1, with D maybe TRBD1 (6 bases). The CDR3 covers 12 residues. The ends were cut back, 5 bases at V and 4 bases at J, with 11 bases in the middle. Germline lookup yields CDR1 SQVTM and CDR2 ANQGSEA. In DNA form, the CDR3 reads TGCAGCGTTAGGGGGTTCGGCACTGAAGCTTTCTTT. It encodes CSVRGFGTEAFF.

A remark on this clone: At one end the junction does not follow the germline gene, possibly because of a read error. This chain links TRBV7-7 with TRBJ2-5; 7 nucleotides agree with TRBD2. Per the germline V gene, CDR1 is SSHAT and CDR2 is FNYEAQ (reference sequence). The CDR3 length is 14 residues. The CDR3 DNA reads TGTGCTAGCAGCTTAGTGGGACTAAAAGAGACCCAGTACTTC. Protein product: CASSLVGLKETQYF.

The genes are TRBV11-2 and TRBJ2-1, with 8 bases lining up with TRBD2. Germline lookup yields CDR1 SGHAT and CDR2 FQNNGV. The trim removed 2 bases at V and 7 bases at J, leaving 7 bases unmatched. The CDR3 has 15 residues. CDR3 bases: TGTGCCAGCAGCTTATCTGCGGGGGGCATGAATGAGCAGTTCTTC. Protein product: CASSLSAGGMNEQFF.